This T cell receptor beta chain was found in a study of OX40 agonist ivuxolimab in advanced cancers. At the level of the whole study: The costimulatory receptor OX40 (CD134) was targeted by ivuxolimab, a fully human IgG2 agonistic monoclonal antibody. Intravenous ivuxolimab was administered to patients every 2 weeks at six dose levels: 0.01, 0.1, 0.3, 1.5, 3 and 10 mg/kg. Of the approximately 50 dose-escalation patients, hepatocellular carcinoma was present in about 20, melanoma in around 15, renal cell carcinoma in 9 and head and neck cancer in 9. In the dose-escalation cohort, 70% to 90% of patients were male, and the mean age was 60 years with a range of about 20 to 90. Patients were allowed to have had prior anti-PD-1, anti-PD-L1 or anti-CTLA-4 therapy, and around 40% of the dose-escalation patients had previously received checkpoint inhibitors. Partial responses occurred in three dose-escalation patients: two with cutaneous melanoma and one with hepatocellular carcinoma. The point of sequencing TCRbeta in the periphery was to test whether ivuxolimab changed TCR sequence diversity and drove clonal T-cell expansion. The paper describes the monotherapy dose-escalation part (N = 52 patients) of the phase I trial of ivuxolimab.

Genomic DNA was extracted from sorted cells for sequencing of the TCRbeta CDR3 region. TCRbeta CDR3 regions were sequenced using the immunoSEQ Assay. TCRdb limited this immuneACCESS table to in-frame rearrangements with V and J called. A share of clones is missing; checked studies link under half to unresolved V genes, and the rest is unexplained. For this sample there are about 84,000 clones; 80% to 95% appear just once. The ten largest account for 0.4% to 0.55% of the sample. The V end gives up 6 bases and the J end 3 bases, leaving 16 bases in the junction not matched to a gene. Counted from cysteine to phenylalanine, this CDR3 has 17 amino acids. The kept DNA is CDR3 alone, 51 bases in frame from the first base. The germline V gene specifies SGHTA as CDR1 and FQGNSA as CDR2. The trial excluded patients who had a history of autoimmune disease or who were on systemic immunosuppression. Peripheral blood for TCR sequencing was collected from all dose cohorts at baseline, on cycle 4 day 1, and on cycle 7 day 1. Samples came from an open-label, multicenter, first-in-human phase I dose-escalation trial of ivuxolimab. Adults with locally advanced or metastatic melanoma, renal cell, hepatocellular, or head and neck squamous cell carcinoma were enrolled in the trial. Before TCR sequencing, CD4+ T cells and CD8+ T cells from peripheral blood were sorted into separate populations.

Overall study results and their limits: After ivuxolimab, expanded clones were on average more numerous among CD8+ T cells than among CD4+ T cells. Antigen specificity was not determined for the clonally expanded peripheral T cells. In partial responders in the 0.1-3.0 mg/kg groups, normalized peripheral clonal expansion was found to be among the lowest, especially among CD8+ T cells. At doses of 0.1 to 3.0 mg/kg, clonal expansion of both CD4+ and CD8+ T cells in blood was seen between baseline and week 6. Low levels of normalized T-cell clonal expansion were also seen in some patients who did not respond.

For this clone: Its target antigen remains unknown. Qualities for individual bases were not recorded, and no much larger clone is one base off.

This clonotype originated in an adult with an advanced solid tumor such as melanoma, head and neck, liver or kidney cancer. The sequences come from CD4+ or CD8+ T cells sorted from blood, collected in a trial of the OX40 agonist ivuxolimab. The chain was built from TRBV7-2 and TRBJ1-2, with 7 bases aligning to TRBD1. The DNA is TGTGCCAGCAGGCCAGCCGGGAGACAGGGTGAGGACTATGGCTACACCTTC. It translates as CASRPAGRQGEDYGYTF.